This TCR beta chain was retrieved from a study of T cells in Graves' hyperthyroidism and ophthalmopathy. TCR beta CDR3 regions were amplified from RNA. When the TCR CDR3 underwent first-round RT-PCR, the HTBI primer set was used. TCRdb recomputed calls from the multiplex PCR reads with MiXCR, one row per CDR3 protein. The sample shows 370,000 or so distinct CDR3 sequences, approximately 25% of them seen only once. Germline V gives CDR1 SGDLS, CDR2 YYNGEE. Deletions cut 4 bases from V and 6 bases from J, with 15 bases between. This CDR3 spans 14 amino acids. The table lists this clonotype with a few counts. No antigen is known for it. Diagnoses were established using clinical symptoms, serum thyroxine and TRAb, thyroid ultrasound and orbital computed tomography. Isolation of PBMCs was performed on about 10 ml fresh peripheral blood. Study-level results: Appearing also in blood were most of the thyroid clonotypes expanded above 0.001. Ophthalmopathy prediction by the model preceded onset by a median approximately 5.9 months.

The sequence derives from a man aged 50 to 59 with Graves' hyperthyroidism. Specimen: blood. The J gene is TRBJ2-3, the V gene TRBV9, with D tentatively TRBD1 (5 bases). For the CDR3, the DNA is TGTGCCAGCAGCTTGGGGCCCCAGAGGGATACGCAGTATTTT. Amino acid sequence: CASSLGPQRDTQYF.